These T cell receptor beta chains were read from a single sample in a study of regulatory T cells in long-lasting Graves disease. TCRdb re-called the multiplex PCR reads with MiXCR, one entry per CDR3 protein. Of more than 350,000 distinct CDR3 sequences listed, around 14% are singletons. The same data also contributed to another study, on T cells in Graves' hyperthyroidism and ophthalmopathy.

The sample was peripheral blood mononuclear cells (PBMCs), taken at new diagnosis, from a patient treated with antithyroid drugs. All receptors derive from a woman under 40 with Graves disease. Each CDR3 is given with its conserved first and last residue. The D gene is left open where the match is weak. Not all rows give a size; the values are once, few, many and, for expanded clones, a class.

>TRBJ2-3|-|-|TRBV5-6
TGTGCCAGCAGCCCAGAACTAGCAGCGGAGCTACTAGATGACACAGATACGCAGTATTTT
CASSPELAAELLDDTDTQYF
>TRBJ2-5|few|TRBD2|TRBV5-1
TGCGCCAGCAGCTTGGATCTTCTAGCGGGAGAACAAGAGACCCAGTACTTC
CASSLDLLAGEQETQYF
>TRBJ1-1|many|TRBD1|TRBV10-3
TGTGCCATCAGTGGGGACAGGGACACTGAAGCTTTCTTT
CAISGDRDTEAFF
>TRBJ2-3|many|-|TRBV27
TGTGCCAGCAGTTTATCGTTCAGGGTTAGCACAGATACGCAGTATTTT
CASSLSFRVSTDTQYF
>TRBJ2-1|-|TRBD2|TRBV18
TGTGCCAGCTCACCACGACTAGCGGACTACAATGAGCAGTTCTTC
CASSPRLADYNEQFF
>TRBJ2-1|-|-|TRBV19
TGTGCCAGTAGCCCAATAGCGGCAAGCTCCTACAATGAGCAGTTCTTC
CASSPIAASSYNEQFF
>TRBJ2-2|-|TRBD2|TRBV7-8
TGTGCCAGCAGCCGATTTGGCGGGGGGGCGAGCGGGGAGCTGTTTTTT
CASSRFGGGASGELFF
>TRBJ2-1|many|-|TRBV11-2
TGTGCCAGCAGCACGACCGGGACCAGCTACAATGAGCAGTTCTTC
CASSTTGTSYNEQFF
>TRBJ2-5|-|-|TRBV6-2/TRBV6-3
TGTGCCAGCAGTTACTCCCAAGGGCGCAGGAGTGAGACCCAGTACTTC
CASSYSQGRRSETQYF
>TRBJ1-6|few|-|TRBV30
TGTGCCTGGACCCCCGGGCAGTATAATTCACCCCTCCACTTT
CAWTPGQYNSPLHF
>TRBJ1-2|many|-|TRBV5-1
TGCGCCAGCAGCCTGGGGTCAGGGAAGGGCTACACCTTC
CASSLGSGKGYTF
>TRBJ2-7|-|TRBD1|TRBV12-5
TGTGCTAGTGGTTTGGACTCGACAGGGCGCGAGCAGTACTTC
CASGLDSTGREQYF
>TRBJ2-2|many|-|TRBV30
TGTGCCTGGAGTTACGGAGACACCGGGGAGCTGTTTTTT
CAWSYGDTGELFF
>TRBJ1-2|few|-|TRBV4-1
TGCGCCAGCAGCCAAGTGAGGGTGGCGGGTGGCTACACCTTC
CASSQVRVAGGYTF
>TRBJ2-5|few|-|TRBV30
TGTGCCTGGAGTTCGCTGGCACAAGAGACCCAGTACTTC
CAWSSLAQETQYF
>TRBJ2-1|many|-|TRBV11-2
TGTGCCAGCAGCCCCCGGTGGCGGAACAATGAGCAGTTCTTC
CASSPRWRNNEQFF
>TRBJ2-5|many|-|TRBV2
TGTGCCAGCAGTGTGGCCAGTCAAGAGACCCAGTACTTC
CASSVASQETQYF
>TRBJ1-2|-|TRBD1|TRBV4-1
TGCGCCAGCAGCCAAATAGCAGGACAGGCGGCTTTGGGCTACACCTTC
CASSQIAGQAALGYTF
>TRBJ2-1|few|-|TRBV20-1
TGCAGTGCTAGAAAGGACAGATTAGAGCAGTTCTTC
CSARKDRLEQFF
>TRBJ1-2|few|-|TRBV12-3/TRBV12-4
TGTGCCAGCAGTCTTGACAGTAGCCGCCACTATGGCTACACCTTC
CASSLDSSRHYGYTF
>TRBJ1-4|-|TRBD1|TRBV4-1
TGCGCCAGCAGCCCACCGACAGGGAGCGCTGAAAAACTGTTTTTT
CASSPPTGSAEKLFF
>TRBJ1-3|many|-|TRBV30
TGTGCCTGGAAGTCAGCCCGAAACACCATATATTTT
CAWKSARNTIYF
>TRBJ2-7|-|-|TRBV2
TGTGCCAGCAGCGTAGGCGGGCCGAAACTCTACGAGCAGTACTTC
CASSVGGPKLYEQYF
>TRBJ1-1|many|-|TRBV4-1
TGCGCCAGCAGCCAAGGGGTGGCTGAAGCTTTCTTT
CASSQGVAEAFF
>TRBJ1-5|many|TRBD1|TRBV12-3/TRBV12-4
TGTGCCAGCAGTCCTGACAGGGGGTTAAATCAGCCCCAGCATTTT
CASSPDRGLNQPQHF
>TRBJ2-7|many|TRBD1|TRBV5-1
TGCGCCAGCAGCCCGACGGGACAGGGGAGGTACGAGCAGTACTTC
CASSPTGQGRYEQYF
>TRBJ2-7|many|-|TRBV20-1
TGCAGTGCTAGCGGAAACTACGAGCAGTACTTC
CSASGNYEQYF
>TRBJ2-3|many|TRBD2|TRBV29-1
TGCAGCGTTGCGGGGACTAGCGGGGACGGGGGTGGAGGCACAGATACGCAGTATTTT
CSVAGTSGDGGGGTDTQYF
>TRBJ2-5|many|-|TRBV10-1
TGCGCCAACGACAGGGACTTAGGGACCCAGTACTTC
CANDRDLGTQYF
>TRBJ2-2|many|TRBD2|TRBV10-3
TGCGGGTCCGGGACTAGCGCCACCAAAGCCGGGGAGCTGTTTTTT
CGSGTSATKAGELFF
>TRBJ2-1|-|TRBD1|TRBV29-1
TGCAGCGTTGGCGGGGACAGGGGCAACAATGAGCAGTTCTTC
CSVGGDRGNNEQFF
>TRBJ2-1|many|-|TRBV6-9
TGTGCCAGCAGTTACGGGTCGATTAACAATGAGCAGTTCTTC
CASSYGSINNEQFF
>TRBJ2-1|-|TRBD1|TRBV5-1
TGCGCCAGCAGCTTGCCCCCGACAGGGGACAATGAGCAGTTCTTC
CASSLPPTGDNEQFF
>TRBJ2-1|few|-|TRBV28
TGTGCCAGCAGTTTATCCGGGCCCGTAGATGAGCAGTTCTTC
CASSLSGPVDEQFF
>TRBJ2-1|-|TRBD2|TRBV29-1
TGCAGCGCAGCCCTAGCGGGAGTCTCCTACGAGCAGTTCTTC
CSAALAGVSYEQFF
>TRBJ2-3|-|-|TRBV5-5
TGTGCCAGCAAGACAGCTAGCACAGATACGCAGTATTTT
CASKTASTDTQYF
>TRBJ1-1|-|-|TRBV28
TGTGCCAGCAGTTTGGAGACCTCCAAAACTGAAGCTTTCTTT
CASSLETSKTEAFF
>TRBJ1-5|many|-|TRBV6-2/TRBV6-3
TGTGCCAGCAGTGAAGGGTTTCAACAGAGGGGATTGTTGCAGCCCCAGCATTTT
CASSEGFQQRGLLQPQHF